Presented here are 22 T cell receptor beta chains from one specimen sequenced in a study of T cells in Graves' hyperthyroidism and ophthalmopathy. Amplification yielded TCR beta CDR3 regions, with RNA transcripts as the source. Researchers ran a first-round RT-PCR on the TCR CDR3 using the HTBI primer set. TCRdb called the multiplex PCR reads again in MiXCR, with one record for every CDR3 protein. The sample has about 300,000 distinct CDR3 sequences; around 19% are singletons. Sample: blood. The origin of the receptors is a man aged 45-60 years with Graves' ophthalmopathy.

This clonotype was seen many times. CDR3 region: CASSSGGTDVEYGYTF. The CDR3 DNA reads as TGCGCCAGCAGCTCCGGCGGGACAGACGTAGAATATGGCTACACCTTC. The gene calls are TRBV5-1 and TRBJ1-2, with 7 bases aligning to TRBD1. The ends lost 3 bases at V and 5 bases at J; junction bases unmatched: 13. Germline loops: CDR1 SGHRS, CDR2 YFSETQ. This CDR3 has 16 amino acids.

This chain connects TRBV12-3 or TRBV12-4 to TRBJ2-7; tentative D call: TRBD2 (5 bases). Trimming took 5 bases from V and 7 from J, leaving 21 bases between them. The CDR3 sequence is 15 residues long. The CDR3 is CASSLPLANKAEQYF. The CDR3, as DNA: TGTGCCAGCAGTCTCCCTCTAGCAAACAAGGCAGAGCAGTACTTC.

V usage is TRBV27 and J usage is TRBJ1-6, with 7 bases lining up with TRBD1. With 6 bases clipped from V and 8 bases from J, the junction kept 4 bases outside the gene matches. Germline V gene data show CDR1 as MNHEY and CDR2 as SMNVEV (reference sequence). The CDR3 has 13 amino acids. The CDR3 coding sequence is TGTGCCAGCAGGGGGCAGGGGGATTCACCCCTCCACTTT. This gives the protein CASRGQGDSPLHF.

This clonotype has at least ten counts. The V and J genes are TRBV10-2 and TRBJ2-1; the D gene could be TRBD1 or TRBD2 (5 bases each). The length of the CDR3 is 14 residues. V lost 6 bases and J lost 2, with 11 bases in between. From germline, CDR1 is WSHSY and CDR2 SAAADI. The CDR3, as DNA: TGCGCCAGCAGGACCGGGACCGCCTACAATGAGCAGTTCTTC. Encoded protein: CASRTGTAYNEQFF.

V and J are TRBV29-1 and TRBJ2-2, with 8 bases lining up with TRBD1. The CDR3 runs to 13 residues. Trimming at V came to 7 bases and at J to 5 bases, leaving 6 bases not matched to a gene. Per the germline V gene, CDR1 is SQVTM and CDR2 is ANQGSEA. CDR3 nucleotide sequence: TGCAGCGGCACTACAGGGGGAACCGGGGAGCTGTTTTTT. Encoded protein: CSGTTGGTGELFF.

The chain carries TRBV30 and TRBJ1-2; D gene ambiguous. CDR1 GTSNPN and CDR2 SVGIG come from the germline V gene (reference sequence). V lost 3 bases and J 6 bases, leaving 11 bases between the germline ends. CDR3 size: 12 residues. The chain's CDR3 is CAWRINSDGYTF. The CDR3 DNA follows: TGTGCCTGGAGGATCAACAGCGATGGCTACACCTTC.

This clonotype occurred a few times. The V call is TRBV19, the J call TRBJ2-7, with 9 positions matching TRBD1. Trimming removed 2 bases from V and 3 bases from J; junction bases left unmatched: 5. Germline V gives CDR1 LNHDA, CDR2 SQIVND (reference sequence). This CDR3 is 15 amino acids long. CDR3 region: CASSIRDRDRYEQYF. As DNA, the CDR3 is TGTGCCAGTAGTATACGGGACAGGGACCGCTACGAGCAGTACTTC. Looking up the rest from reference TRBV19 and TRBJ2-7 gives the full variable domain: DGGITQSPKYLFRKEGQNVTLSCEQNLNHDAMYWYRQDPGQGLRLIYYSQIVNDFQKGDIAEGYSVSREKKESFPLTVTSAQKNPTAFYLCASSIRDRDRYEQYFGPGTRLTVT.

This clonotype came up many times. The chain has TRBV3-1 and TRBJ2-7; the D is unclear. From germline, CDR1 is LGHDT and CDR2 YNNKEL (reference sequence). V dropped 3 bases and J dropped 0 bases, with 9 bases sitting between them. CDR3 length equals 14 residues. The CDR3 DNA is TGTGCCAGCAGCCATCGCCGTAACTCCTACGAGCAGTACTTC. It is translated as CASSHRRNSYEQYF.

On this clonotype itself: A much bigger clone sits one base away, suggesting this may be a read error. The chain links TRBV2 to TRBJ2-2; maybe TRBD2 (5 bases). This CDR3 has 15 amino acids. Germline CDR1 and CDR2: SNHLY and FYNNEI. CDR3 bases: TGTGCCGGCAGTGAATCCGGGATGAAGACCGGGGAGCTGTTTTTT. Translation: CAGSESGMKTGELFF.

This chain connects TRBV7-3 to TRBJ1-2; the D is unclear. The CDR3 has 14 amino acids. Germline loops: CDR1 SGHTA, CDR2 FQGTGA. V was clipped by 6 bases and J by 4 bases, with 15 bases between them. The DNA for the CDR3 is TGTGCCAGCAGGGAAGAGGACGCCCGCTATGGCTACACCTTC. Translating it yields CASREEDARYGYTF.

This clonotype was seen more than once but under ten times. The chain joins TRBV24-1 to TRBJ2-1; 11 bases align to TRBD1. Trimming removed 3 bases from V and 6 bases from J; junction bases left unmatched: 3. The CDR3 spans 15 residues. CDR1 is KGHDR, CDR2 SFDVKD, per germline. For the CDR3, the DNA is TGTGCCACCAGTGATAGGACAGGGGGCTTCAATGAGCAGTTCTTC. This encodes CATSDRTGGFNEQFF.

The CDR3 DNA reads TGTGCCAGCAGTTCTATGACTAGCGCGAACACCGGGGAGCTGTTTTTT. Its translation: CASSSMTSANTGELFF. This chain connects TRBV28 to TRBJ2-2; 8 bases map to TRBD2. CDR1 and CDR2 from the germline V gene are MDHEN and SYDVKM. The V and J ends lost 4 bases and 0 bases, in that order; junction bases with no gene match: 4. The CDR3 runs to 16 residues.

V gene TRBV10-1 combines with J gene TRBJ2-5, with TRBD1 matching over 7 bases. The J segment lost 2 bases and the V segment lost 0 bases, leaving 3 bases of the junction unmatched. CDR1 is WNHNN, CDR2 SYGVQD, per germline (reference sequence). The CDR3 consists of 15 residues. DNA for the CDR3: TGCGCCAGCAGTGAGTCCGGGACAGCGCAAGAGACCCAGTACTTC. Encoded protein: CASSESGTAQETQYF.

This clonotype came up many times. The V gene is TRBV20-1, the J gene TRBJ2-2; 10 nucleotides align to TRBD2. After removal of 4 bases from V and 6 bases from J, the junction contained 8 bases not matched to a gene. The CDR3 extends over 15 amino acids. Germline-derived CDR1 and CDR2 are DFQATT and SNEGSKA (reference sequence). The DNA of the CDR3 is TGCAGTGCTATAGGGACTAGCGAGAGGTCCGGGGAGCTGTTTTTT. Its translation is CSAIGTSERSGELFF.

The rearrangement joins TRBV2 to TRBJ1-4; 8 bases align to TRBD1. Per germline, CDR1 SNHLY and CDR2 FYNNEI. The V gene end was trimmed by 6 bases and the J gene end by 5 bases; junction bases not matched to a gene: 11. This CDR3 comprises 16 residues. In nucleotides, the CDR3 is TGTGCCAGCAGGAAGTCATCAGGGGGCGCGAATGAAAAACTGTTTTTT. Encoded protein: CASRKSSGGANEKLFF.

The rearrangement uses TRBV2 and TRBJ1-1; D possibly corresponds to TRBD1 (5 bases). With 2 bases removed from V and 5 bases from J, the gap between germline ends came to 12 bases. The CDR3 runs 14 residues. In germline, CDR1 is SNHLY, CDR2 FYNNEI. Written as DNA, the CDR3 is TGTGCCAGCAGTGAACGCCAGGGCGGTACTGAAGCTTTCTTT. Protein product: CASSERQGGTEAFF.

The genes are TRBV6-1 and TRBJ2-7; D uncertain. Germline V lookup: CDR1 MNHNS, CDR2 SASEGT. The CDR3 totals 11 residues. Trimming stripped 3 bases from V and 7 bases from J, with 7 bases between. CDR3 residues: CASSEPVEQYF. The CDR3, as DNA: TGTGCCAGCAGTGAGCCTGTTGAGCAGTACTTC.

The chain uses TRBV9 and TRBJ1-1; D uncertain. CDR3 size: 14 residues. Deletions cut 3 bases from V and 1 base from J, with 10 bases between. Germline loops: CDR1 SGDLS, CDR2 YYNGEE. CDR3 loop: CASSETPQNTEAFF. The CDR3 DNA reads TGTGCCAGCAGCGAAACTCCACAGAACACTGAAGCTTTCTTT. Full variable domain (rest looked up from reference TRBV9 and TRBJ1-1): DSGVTQTPKHLITATGQRVTLRCSPRSGDLSVYWYQQSLDQGLQFLIQYYNGEERAKGNILERFSAQQFPDLHSELNLSSLELGDSALYFCASSETPQNTEAFFGQGTRLTVV.

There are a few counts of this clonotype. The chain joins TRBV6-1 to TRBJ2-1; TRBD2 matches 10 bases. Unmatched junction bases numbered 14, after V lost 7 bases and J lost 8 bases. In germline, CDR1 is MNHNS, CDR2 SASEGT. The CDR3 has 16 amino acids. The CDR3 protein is CASTRVEREGLDEQFF. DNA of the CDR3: TGTGCCAGCACCCGGGTTGAGCGGGAGGGCCTAGATGAGCAGTTCTTC.

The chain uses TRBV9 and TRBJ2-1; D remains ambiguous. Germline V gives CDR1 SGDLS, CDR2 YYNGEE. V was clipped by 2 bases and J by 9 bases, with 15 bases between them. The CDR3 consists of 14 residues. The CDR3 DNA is TGTGCCAGCAGCGTCCTAGTTAACTCCCCTGAGCAGTTCTTC. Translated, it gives CASSVLVNSPEQFF.

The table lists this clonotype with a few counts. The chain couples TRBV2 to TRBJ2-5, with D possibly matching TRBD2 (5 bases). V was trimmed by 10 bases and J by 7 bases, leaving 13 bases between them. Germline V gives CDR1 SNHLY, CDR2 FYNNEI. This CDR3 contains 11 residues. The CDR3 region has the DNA TGTGCCATAATGTGGACTGGGACCCAGTACTTC. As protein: CAIMWTGTQYF.

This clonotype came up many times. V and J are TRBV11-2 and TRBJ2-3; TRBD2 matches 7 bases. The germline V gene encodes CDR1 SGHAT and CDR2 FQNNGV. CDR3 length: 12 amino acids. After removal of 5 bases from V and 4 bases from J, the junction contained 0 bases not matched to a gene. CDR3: CASSGGADTQYF. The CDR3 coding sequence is TGTGCCAGCAGCGGGGGGGCAGATACGCAGTATTTT.